The T cell receptor beta chain under discussion was sequenced for a study of blood T cell repertoires in COVID-19. The table came from immunoSEQ multiplex PCR; TCRdb's copy has only in-frame clones and leaves some out. The profile shows some 140,000 clones, 70% to 85% of them singletons. V lost 2 bases, J lost 0 bases, and 8 bases lay in between. CDR1 and CDR2 (germline): MGHDK, SYGVNS. The CDR3 has 15 amino acids. The TCR comes from a man aged 55 to 70 with COVID-19, enrolled during active disease. The chain uses TRBV25-1 and TRBJ1-5; the D is unclear. The sequencing sample was made of peripheral blood. The CDR3 region is CASSETSYSNQPQHF. The CDR3 region has the DNA TGTGCCAGCAGTGAAACTTCATATAGCAATCAGCCCCAGCATTTT.